This is a list of T cell receptor beta chains from one sample in a study of PD-1 blockade in classical Hodgkin lymphoma. Assay: immunoSEQ multiplex PCR; the TCRdb copy retains only in-frame clones and omits some. Among nearly 100,000 clones listed, approximately 88% were seen once. This specimen consisted of peripheral blood mononuclear cells (PBMCs), obtained at baseline. The receptors come from a human donor with classical Hodgkin lymphoma. The CDR3 runs from the conserved cysteine through the conserved F or W.

TRBV19	CASSPQSQPQHF
TRBV2	CASSAHEQYF
TRBV5-5	CASSLVSGEQYF
TRBV5-4	CASSLSNTGDTQYF
TRBV6-5	CASSSERINGYTF
TRBV5-5	CASRGGSGTYEQYF
TRBV30	CAWSPGGTDTQYF
TRBV10-3	CAISSQGHEQYF
TRBV7-9	CASSPWTPNTGELFF
TRBV6-5	CASSYSRQMFDGYTF
TRBV19	CASSIALAGNTIYF
TRBV7-9	CASSISGTSGRRDTQYF
TRBV27	CASSFRATYEQYF
TRBV7-9	CASSRDPNTEAFF
TRBV7-2	CASSLEWVREQYF
TRBV2	CASSENRNPYNEQFF
TRBV7-9	CASSLEDRHNYGYTF
TRBV4-1	CASSQPGTGSSYEQYF
TRBV7-9	CASSEPGLAGNTGELFF
TRBV20-1	CSALQVETQYF
TRBV11-2	CASSPSSYPGQHYGYTF
TRBV29-1	CSVGPPGRAYEQYF
TRBV5-8	CASSLGLMNTGELFF
TRBV30	CAWSVRTGGTDTQYF
TRBV5-4	CASSFDRQGEKLFF
TRBV19	CASSTRGRGGEKLFF
TRBV5-5	CASSTGWITEAFF